A selection of T cell receptor beta chains follows, all from one sample in a study of OX40 agonist ivuxolimab in advanced cancers. TCRdb's table, derived via immunoSEQ multiplex PCR, lists solely in-frame clones and lacks some. The table shows about 61,000 clones, with about 85% occurring only once. The source was CD4+ or CD8+ T cells sorted from blood, collected in a trial of the OX40 agonist ivuxolimab. All receptors come from an adult with an advanced solid tumor such as melanoma, head and neck, liver or kidney cancer. CDR3s include the opening cysteine and the closing phenylalanine or tryptophan. The D gene is left open where the match is weak. Clone size is stated in some rows and not others, as once, few, many or a class when expanded.

TRBJ1-2 | TRBV7-3 | TRBD1 | - | CASSLTGGDGYTF | TGTGCCAGCAGCTTGACAGGGGGCGATGGCTACACCTTC
TRBJ2-5 | TRBV9 | TRBD1 | - | CASSPRTGGRETQYF | TGTGCCAGCAGCCCACGGACAGGGGGCAGGGAGACCCAGTACTTC
TRBJ2-2 | TRBV30 | TRBD1 | - | CAWSTGVSGELFF | TGTGCCTGGTCTACAGGGGTGAGCGGGGAGCTGTTTTTT
TRBJ1-2 | TRBV15 | - | - | CATSRDLSGYGYTF | TGTGCCACCAGCAGAGATCTGAGTGGCTATGGCTACACCTTC
TRBJ1-2 | TRBV4-3 | TRBD1 | - | CASSQARTGENYGYTF | TGCGCCAGCAGCCAAGCACGGACAGGGGAAAACTATGGCTACACCTTC
TRBJ1-2 | TRBV5-4 | - | - | CASSSDRLGYTF | TGTGCCAGCAGCTCTGACAGGCTGGGCTACACCTTC
TRBJ1-1 | TRBV5-4 | - | - | CASSLPAPGFSTEAFF | TGTGCCAGCAGCTTGCCCGCGCCAGGGTTCTCAACTGAAGCTTTCTTT
TRBJ2-6 | TRBV5-6 | - | once | CASSFQGRGGANVLTF | TGTGCCAGCAGCTTTCAGGGGCGAGGTGGGGCCAACGTCCTGACTTTC
TRBJ1-1 | TRBV11-2 | - | - | CASSTYRANTEAFF | TGTGCCAGCAGCACGTACAGGGCGAACACTGAAGCTTTCTTT
TRBJ2-3 | TRBV5-8 | TRBD1 | few | CASSLGQGADTQYF | TGTGCCAGCAGCTTGGGGCAGGGGGCAGATACGCAGTATTTT
TRBJ2-3 | TRBV28 | TRBD2 | - | CASSPSGGAKFTDTQYF | TGTGCCAGCAGTCCTAGCGGGGGGGCCAAATTCACAGATACGCAGTATTTT